This T cell receptor beta chain was sequenced for a study of early T cells in non-severe SARS-CoV-2 infection. Study details: Bulk RNA isolated from unsorted whole blood underwent sequencing; chains were not paired. Study-wide findings and caveats: In VDJdb matching, anti-spike CD8 responses were favored while private and CD4 specificities went missing.

The TCR library protocol was used to attach unique molecular identifiers. These identifiers were attached to individual cDNA molecules. In TCRdb, the 5' RACE reads were re-called with MiXCR into one record per CDR3 protein. The sample has some 110,000 distinct CDR3 sequences, just under 15% seen once. On this clonotype: The antigen is unknown. A read error may produce the germline difference seen at one junction end.

Germline V gene data show CDR1 as MGHRA and CDR2 as YSYEKL. The CDR3 length is 17 residues. The chain couples TRBV4-1 to TRBJ2-1, with 7 bases fitting TRBD2. This receptor was taken from an adult who was a healthcare worker with PCR-confirmed SARS-CoV-2 infection or an uninfected control (not recorded which). The sequenced sample was whole blood. In nucleotides, the CDR3 is TGCGCCAGCAGGCAAGATTGGGCCGGGAGGTCCTACAATGAGCAGTTCTTC. Protein product: CASRQDWAGRSYNEQFF.